This T cell receptor (beta chain) stems from a study of blood T cells in healthy people across ages. Whole-study findings and limits: The recorded TCR beta diversity per million T cells decreased in a roughly linear manner with age.

Only a few counts were recorded for this clonotype. Its cognate antigen is unknown. Combining a sample-barcoded 5' primer with a J-beta primer mix, a second PCR ran for roughly 7 to 11 cycles. TCRdb reprocessed the 5' RACE reads with MiXCR, giving one entry per CDR3 protein. The table lists roughly 700,000 distinct CDR3 sequences, just under 25% of them singletons. Between the trimmed V and J ends, which lost 0 bases and 4 bases, there was a span of 13 bases. This CDR3 has 15 residues. The germline V gene encodes CDR1 LGHDT and CDR2 YNNKEL (reference sequence). The sample was also linked to a second study, of T cells of mothers and their children.

The chain uses TRBV3-1 and TRBJ2-7; TRBD2 might be the D (6 bases). Sequencing was carried out using blood. The sequence was obtained from a boy aged 5-17 years in good health. This chain's CDR3 is CASSQETRPPYEQYF. The CDR3 DNA is TGTGCCAGCAGCCAAGAGACTAGACCTCCGTACGAGCAGTACTTC.